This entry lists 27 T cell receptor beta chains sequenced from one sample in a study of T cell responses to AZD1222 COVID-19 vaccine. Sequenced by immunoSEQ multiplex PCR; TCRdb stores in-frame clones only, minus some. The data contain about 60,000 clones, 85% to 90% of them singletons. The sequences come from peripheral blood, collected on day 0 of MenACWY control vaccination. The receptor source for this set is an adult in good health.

The CDR3 is CASSFWMPVDKKDEQYF. The CDR3 DNA sequence: TGTGCCAGCAGCTTTTGGATGCCGGTGGACAAAAAGGACGAGCAGTACTTC. V is TRBV7-9 and J is TRBJ2-7, with D possibly matching TRBD1 (5 bases). The V and J ends lost 3 bases and 5 bases respectively, with 23 bases between them. CDR3 length equals 17 residues. Per the germline V gene, CDR1 is SEHNR and CDR2 is FQNEAQ (reference sequence).

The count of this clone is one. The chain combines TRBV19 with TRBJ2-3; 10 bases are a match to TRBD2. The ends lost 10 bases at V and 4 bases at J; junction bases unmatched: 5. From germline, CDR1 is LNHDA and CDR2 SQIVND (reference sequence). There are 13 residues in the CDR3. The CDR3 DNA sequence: TGTGCCATTGCGAGCGGGAGGGCAGATACGCAGTATTTT. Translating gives CAIASGRADTQYF.

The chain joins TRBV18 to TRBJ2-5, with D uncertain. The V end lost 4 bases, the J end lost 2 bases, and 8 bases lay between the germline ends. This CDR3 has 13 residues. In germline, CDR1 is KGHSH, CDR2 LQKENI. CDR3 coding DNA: TGTGCCAGCTCACGGTCGTCACAAGAGACCCAGTACTTC. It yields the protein CASSRSSQETQYF.

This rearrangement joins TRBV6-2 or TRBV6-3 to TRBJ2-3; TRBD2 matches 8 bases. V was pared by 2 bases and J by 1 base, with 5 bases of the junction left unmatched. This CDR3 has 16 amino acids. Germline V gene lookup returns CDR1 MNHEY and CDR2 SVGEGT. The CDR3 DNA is TGTGCCAGCAGTTACAGAGCGGGAGTTGGCACAGATACGCAGTATTTT. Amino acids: CASSYRAGVGTDTQYF.

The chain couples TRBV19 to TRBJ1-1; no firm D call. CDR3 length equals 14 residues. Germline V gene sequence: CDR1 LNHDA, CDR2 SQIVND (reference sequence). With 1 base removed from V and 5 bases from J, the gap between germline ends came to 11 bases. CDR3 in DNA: TGTGCCAGTAGTATAGTCTACGGGAAAACTGAAGCTTTCTTT. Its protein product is CASSIVYGKTEAFF.

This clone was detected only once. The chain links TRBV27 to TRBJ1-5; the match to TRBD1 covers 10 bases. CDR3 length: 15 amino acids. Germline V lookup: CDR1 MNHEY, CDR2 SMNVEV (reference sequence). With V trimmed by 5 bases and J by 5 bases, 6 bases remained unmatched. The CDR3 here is CASSNRQGAHQPQHF. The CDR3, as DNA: TGTGCCAGCAGTAACCGACAGGGGGCGCATCAGCCCCAGCATTTT.

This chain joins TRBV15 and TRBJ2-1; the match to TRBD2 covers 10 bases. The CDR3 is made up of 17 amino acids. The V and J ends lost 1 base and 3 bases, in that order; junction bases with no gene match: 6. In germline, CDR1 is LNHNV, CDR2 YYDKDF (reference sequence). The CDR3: CATSRVFGLAVYNEQFF. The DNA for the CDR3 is TGTGCCACCAGCAGAGTTTTCGGACTAGCGGTCTACAATGAGCAGTTCTTC.

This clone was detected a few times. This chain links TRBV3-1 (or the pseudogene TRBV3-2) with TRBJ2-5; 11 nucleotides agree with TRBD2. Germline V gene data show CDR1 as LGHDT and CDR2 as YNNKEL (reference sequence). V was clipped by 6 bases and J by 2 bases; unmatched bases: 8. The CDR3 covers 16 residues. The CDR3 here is CASRETSGIFQETQYF. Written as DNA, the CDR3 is TGTGCCAGCAGGGAGACTAGCGGGATATTTCAAGAGACCCAGTACTTC.

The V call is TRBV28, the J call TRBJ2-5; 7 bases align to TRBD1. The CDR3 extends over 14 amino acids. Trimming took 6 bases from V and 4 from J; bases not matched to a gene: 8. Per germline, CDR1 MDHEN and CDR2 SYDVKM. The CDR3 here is CASSSGGRIETQYF. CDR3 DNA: TGTGCCAGCAGCTCAGGGGGACGGATAGAGACCCAGTACTTC.

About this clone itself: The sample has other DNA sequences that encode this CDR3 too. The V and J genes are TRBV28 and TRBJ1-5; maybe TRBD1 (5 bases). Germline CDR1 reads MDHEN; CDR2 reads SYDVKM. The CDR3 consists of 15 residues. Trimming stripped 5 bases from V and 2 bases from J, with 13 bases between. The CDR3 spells CASSPPGGGNQPQHF. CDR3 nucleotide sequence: TGTGCCAGCAGTCCCCCGGGGGGTGGCAATCAGCCCCAGCATTTT.

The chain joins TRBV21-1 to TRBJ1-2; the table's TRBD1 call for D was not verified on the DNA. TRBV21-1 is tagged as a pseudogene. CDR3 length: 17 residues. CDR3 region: CASSKRTHPRANYGYTF. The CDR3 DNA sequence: TGTGCCAGCAGCAAAAGGACACACCCGCGAGCTAACTATGGCTACACCTTC.

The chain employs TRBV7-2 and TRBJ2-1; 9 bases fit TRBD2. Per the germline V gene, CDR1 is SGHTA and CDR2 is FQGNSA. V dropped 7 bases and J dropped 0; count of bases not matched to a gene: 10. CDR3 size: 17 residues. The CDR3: CASIPPSGIRSYNEQFF. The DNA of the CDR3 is TGTGCCAGCATTCCTCCTAGCGGGATCCGCTCCTACAATGAGCAGTTCTTC.

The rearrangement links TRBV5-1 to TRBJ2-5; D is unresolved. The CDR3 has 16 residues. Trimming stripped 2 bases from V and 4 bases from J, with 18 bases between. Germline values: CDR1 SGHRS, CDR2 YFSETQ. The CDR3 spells CASSFLGPSGGETQYF. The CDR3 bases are TGCGCCAGCAGCTTTCTGGGTCCTTCGGGCGGAGAGACCCAGTACTTC.

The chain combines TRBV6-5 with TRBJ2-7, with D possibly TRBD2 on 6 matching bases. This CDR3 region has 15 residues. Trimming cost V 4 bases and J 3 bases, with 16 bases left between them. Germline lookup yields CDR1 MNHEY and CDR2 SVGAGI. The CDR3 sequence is CASSSVWGDFYEQYF. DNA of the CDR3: TGTGCCAGCAGTTCCGTTTGGGGGGACTTCTACGAGCAGTACTTC.

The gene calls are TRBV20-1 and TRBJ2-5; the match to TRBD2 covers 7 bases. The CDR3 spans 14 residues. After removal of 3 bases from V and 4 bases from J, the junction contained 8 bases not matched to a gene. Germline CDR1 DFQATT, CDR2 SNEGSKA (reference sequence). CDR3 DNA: TGCAGTGCTAGTACTAGCGCGAAAACAGAGACCCAGTACTTC. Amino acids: CSASTSAKTETQYF.

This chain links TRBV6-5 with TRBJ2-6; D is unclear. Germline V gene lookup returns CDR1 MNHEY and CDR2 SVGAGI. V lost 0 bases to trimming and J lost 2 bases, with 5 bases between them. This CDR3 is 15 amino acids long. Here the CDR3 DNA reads TGTGCCAGCAGTTACTCGGAGACTGGGGCCAACGTCCTGACTTTC. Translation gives CASSYSETGANVLTF.

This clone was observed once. The CDR3 coding sequence is TGTGCCAGCAGTTCGTCCCTCGGGGGCCGGCGCACTGAAGCTTTCTTT. Its protein is CASSSSLGGRRTEAFF. J is TRBJ1-1 and V is TRBV28, with D maybe TRBD1 (6 bases). This CDR3 comprises 16 residues. Germline loops: CDR1 MDHEN, CDR2 SYDVKM. The ends were cut back, 4 bases at V and 4 bases at J, with 19 bases in the middle.

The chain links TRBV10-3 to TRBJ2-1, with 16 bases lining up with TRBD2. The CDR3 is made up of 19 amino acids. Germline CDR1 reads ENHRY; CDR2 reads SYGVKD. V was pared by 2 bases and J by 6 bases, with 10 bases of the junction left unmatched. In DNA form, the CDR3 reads TGTGCCATCAGTGAGCTAGGGACTAGCGGGAGGGCCGTTGGCAATGAGCAGTTCTTC. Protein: CAISELGTSGRAVGNEQFF.

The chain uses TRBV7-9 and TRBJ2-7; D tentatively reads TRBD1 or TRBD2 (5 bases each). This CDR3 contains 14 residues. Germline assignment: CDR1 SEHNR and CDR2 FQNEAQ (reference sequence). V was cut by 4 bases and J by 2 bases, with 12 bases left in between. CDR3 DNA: TGTGCCAGCAGCTACCGGGACCGACCCTACGAGCAGTACTTC. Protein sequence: CASSYRDRPYEQYF.

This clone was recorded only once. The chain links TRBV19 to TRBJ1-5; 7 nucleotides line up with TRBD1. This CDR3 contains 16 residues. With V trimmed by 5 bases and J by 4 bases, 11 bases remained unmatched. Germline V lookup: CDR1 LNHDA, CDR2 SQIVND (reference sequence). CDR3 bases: TGTGCCAGTAGTCCCGTGGGGAGGACAGGAAATCAGCCCCAGCATTTT. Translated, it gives CASSPVGRTGNQPQHF.

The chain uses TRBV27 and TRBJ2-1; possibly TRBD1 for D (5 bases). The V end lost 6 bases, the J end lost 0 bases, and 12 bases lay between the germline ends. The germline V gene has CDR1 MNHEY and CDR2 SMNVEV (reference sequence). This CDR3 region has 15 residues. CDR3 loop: CASRKDSLSYNEQFF. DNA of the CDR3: TGTGCCAGCAGGAAAGACAGCCTCTCCTACAATGAGCAGTTCTTC.

CDR3 DNA sequence: TGTGCCAGCAGCTTGACGGGGGCGGAGACCCAGTACTTC. Protein sequence: CASSLTGAETQYF. The chain combines TRBV5-6 with TRBJ2-5; D might be TRBD1 or TRBD2, each matching 6 bases. Germline values: CDR1 SGHDT, CDR2 YYEEEE. The CDR3 runs to 13 residues. Deletions cut 1 base from V and 5 bases from J, with 9 bases between.

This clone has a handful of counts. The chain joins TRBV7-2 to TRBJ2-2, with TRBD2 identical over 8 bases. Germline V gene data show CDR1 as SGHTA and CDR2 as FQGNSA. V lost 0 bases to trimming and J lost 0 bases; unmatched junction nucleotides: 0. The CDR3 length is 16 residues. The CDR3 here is CASSLASGTNTGELFF. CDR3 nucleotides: TGTGCCAGCAGCTTAGCTAGCGGGACGAACACCGGGGAGCTGTTTTTT.

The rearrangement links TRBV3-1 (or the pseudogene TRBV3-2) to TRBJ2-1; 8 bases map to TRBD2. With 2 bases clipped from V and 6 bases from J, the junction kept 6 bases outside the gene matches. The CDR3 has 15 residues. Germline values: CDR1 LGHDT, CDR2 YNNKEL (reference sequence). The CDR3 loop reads CASSQRAGAGNEQFF. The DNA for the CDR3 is TGTGCCAGCAGCCAAAGAGCGGGAGCTGGCAATGAGCAGTTCTTC.

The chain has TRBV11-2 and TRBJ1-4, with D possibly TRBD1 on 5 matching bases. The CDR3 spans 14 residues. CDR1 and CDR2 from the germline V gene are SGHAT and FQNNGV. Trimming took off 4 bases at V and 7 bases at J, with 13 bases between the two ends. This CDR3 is CASSSFREGEKLFF. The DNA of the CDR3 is TGTGCCAGCAGCTCATTCAGGGAGGGTGAAAAACTGTTTTTT.

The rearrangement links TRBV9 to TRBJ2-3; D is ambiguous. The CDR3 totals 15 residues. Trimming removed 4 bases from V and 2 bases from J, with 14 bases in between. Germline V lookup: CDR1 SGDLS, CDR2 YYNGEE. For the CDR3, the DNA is TGTGCCAGCAGCATAGGGTTTTCACACACAGATACGCAGTATTTT. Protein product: CASSIGFSHTDTQYF.

The CDR3 bases are TGTGCCAGCAGGGGTGACATGGCTAATGAAAAACTGTTTTTT. Its translation is CASRGDMANEKLFF. This rearrangement joins TRBV6-6 to TRBJ1-4; D uncertain. Deletions cut 6 bases from V and 3 bases from J, with 11 bases between. The CDR3 is made up of 14 amino acids. Looked up from germline, CDR1 is MNHNY and CDR2 is SVGAGI (reference sequence).